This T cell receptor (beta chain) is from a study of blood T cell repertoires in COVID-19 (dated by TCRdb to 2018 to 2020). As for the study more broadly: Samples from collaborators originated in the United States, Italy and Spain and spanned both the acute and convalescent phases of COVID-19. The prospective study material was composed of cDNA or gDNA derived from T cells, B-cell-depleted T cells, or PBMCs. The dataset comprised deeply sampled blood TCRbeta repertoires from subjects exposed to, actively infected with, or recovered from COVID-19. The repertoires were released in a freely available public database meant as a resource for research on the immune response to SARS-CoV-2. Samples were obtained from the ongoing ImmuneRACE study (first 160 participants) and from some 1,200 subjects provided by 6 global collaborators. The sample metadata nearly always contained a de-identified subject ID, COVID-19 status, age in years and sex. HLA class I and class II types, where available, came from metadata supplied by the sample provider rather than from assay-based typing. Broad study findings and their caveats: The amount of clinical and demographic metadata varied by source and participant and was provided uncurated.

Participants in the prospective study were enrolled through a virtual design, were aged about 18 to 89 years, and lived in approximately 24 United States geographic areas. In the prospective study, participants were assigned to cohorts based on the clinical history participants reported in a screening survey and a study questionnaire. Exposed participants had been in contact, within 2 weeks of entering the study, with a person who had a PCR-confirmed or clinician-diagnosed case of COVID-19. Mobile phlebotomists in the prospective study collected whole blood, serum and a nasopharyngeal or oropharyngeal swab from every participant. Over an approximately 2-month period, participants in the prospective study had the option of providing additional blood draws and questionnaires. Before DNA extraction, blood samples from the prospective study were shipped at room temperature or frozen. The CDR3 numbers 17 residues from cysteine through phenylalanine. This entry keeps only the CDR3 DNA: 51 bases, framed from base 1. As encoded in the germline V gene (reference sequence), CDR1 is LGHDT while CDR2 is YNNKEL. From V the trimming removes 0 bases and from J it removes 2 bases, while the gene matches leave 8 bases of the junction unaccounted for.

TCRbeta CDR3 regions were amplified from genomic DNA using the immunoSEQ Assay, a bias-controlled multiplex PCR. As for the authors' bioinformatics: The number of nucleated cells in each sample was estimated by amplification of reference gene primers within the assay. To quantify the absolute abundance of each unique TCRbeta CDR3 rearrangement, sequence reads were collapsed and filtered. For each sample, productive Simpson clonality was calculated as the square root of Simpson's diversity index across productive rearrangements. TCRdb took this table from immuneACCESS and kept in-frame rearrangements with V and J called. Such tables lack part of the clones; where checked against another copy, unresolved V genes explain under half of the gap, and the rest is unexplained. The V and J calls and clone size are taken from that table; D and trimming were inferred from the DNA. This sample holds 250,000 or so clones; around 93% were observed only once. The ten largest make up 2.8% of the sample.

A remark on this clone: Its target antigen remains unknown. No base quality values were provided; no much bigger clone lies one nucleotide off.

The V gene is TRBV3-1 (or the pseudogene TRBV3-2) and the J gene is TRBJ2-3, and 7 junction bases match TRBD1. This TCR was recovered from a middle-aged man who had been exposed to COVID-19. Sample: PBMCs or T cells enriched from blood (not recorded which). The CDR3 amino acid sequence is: CASSQDPGQIHTDTQYF. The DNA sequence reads TGTGCCAGCAGCCAAGACCCGGGACAGATACACACAGATACGCAGTATTTT.